These 9 T cell receptor beta chains were all obtained from the same sample, sequenced in a study of T cell responses to AZD1222 COVID-19 vaccine. TCRdb keeps only in-frame clones here, not all; method: immunoSEQ multiplex PCR. The sample lists some 190,000 clones, about 89% seen once, with 1.5% to 2% in the top ten. Material: peripheral blood, obtained 28 days after the second AZD1222 dose. The receptors derive from an adult who received the AZD1222 COVID-19 vaccine.

The sample holds a few counts of this clone. The chain uses TRBV4-2 and TRBJ2-2; 9 bases align to TRBD2. Germline CDR1 LGHNA, CDR2 YNFKEQ. This CDR3 is 17 amino acids long. The junction had 7 bases not matched to a gene; V was cut back by 0 bases and J by 5 bases. The CDR3 protein is CASSQDRAGGETGELFF. DNA for the CDR3: TGTGCCAGCAGCCAAGACCGCGCGGGAGGGGAAACCGGGGAGCTGTTTTTT.

The chain has TRBV7-9 and TRBJ1-1, with D perhaps TRBD1 (6 bases). V was trimmed by 2 bases and J by 4 bases, leaving 14 bases between them. CDR1 SEHNR and CDR2 FQNEAQ come from the germline V gene (reference sequence). CDR3 length equals 15 residues. CDR3 in DNA: TGTGCCAGCAGCTTATCGGCAGGGGTGGCCACTGAAGCTTTCTTT. Amino acid sequence: CASSLSAGVATEAFF.

The V gene is TRBV11-3, the J gene TRBJ1-1, with TRBD1 matching 8 bases. The germline V gene encodes CDR1 SGHNT and CDR2 YENEEA. The CDR3 extends over 13 amino acids. With V trimmed by 4 bases and J by 4 bases, 2 bases remained unmatched. The DNA for the CDR3 is TGTGCCAGCAGCTACACAGGGGGCACTGAAGCTTTCTTT. This gives the protein CASSYTGGTEAFF.

This clone was observed a handful of times. The chain carries TRBV9 and TRBJ2-7; TRBD2 matches 11 bases. CDR3 length equals 14 residues. The germline V gene encodes CDR1 SGDLS and CDR2 YYNGEE. The V segment lost 4 bases and the J segment 5 bases; nucleotides outside the gene matches: 5. The CDR3 protein is CASSPAGLADEQYF. In DNA, the CDR3 is TGTGCCAGCAGCCCAGCGGGACTAGCGGACGAGCAGTACTTC.

The chain has TRBV5-5 and TRBJ2-1, with unresolved D. This CDR3 region has 14 residues. The germline CDR1 and CDR2 sequences are SGHKS and YYEKEE (reference sequence). The ends were cut back, 2 bases at V and 5 bases at J, with 11 bases in the middle. CDR3 loop: CASSFGRLHNEQFF. As DNA, the CDR3 is TGTGCCAGCAGCTTCGGCAGGCTCCACAATGAGCAGTTCTTC.

This sequence joins TRBV7-9 and TRBJ1-4; 9 positions agree with TRBD1. After removal of 2 bases from V and 7 bases from J, the junction contained 5 bases not matched to a gene. The CDR3 extends over 15 amino acids. Germline assignment: CDR1 SEHNR and CDR2 FQNEAQ (reference sequence). CDR3 protein: CASSLFGQGSEKLFF. The CDR3 coding sequence is TGTGCCAGCAGCTTATTTGGACAGGGGAGTGAAAAACTGTTTTTT. The whole variable domain, remainder taken from reference TRBV7-9 and TRBJ1-4, is DTGVSQNPRHKITKRGQNVTFRCDPISEHNRLYWYRQTLGQGPEFLTYFQNEAQLEKSRLLSDRFSAERPKGSFSTLEIQRTEQGDSAMYLCASSLFGQGSEKLFFGSGTQLSVL.

The V call is TRBV18, the J call TRBJ1-2; D uncertain. This CDR3 is built from 13 residues. Trimming took off 4 bases at V and 6 bases at J, with 12 bases between the two ends. Germline-derived CDR1 and CDR2 are KGHSH and LQKENI. CDR3 loop: CASSLSSGDGYTF. CDR3 in DNA: TGTGCCAGCTCACTTAGCTCCGGAGATGGCTACACCTTC.

The rearrangement joins TRBV7-6 to TRBJ2-1; no reliable D call. This CDR3 comprises 16 residues. Germline V gene lookup returns CDR1 SGHVS and CDR2 FNYEAQ. V dropped 2 bases and J dropped 0 bases, with 11 bases sitting between them. In DNA, the CDR3 is TGTGCCAGCAGCTTATTGGGATCTAACTCCTACAATGAGCAGTTCTTC. Amino acid sequence: CASSLLGSNSYNEQFF.

The chain recombines TRBV25-1 with TRBJ2-7; 8 bases agree with TRBD2. This CDR3 has 14 amino acids. Per germline, CDR1 MGHDK and CDR2 SYGVNS. Losses at the gene ends were 3 bases for V and 4 bases for J; bases not matched to a gene: 5. CDR3 amino acids: CASSDGGGKYEQYF. The CDR3 DNA reads as TGTGCCAGCAGTGATGGCGGGGGGAAGTACGAGCAGTACTTC.